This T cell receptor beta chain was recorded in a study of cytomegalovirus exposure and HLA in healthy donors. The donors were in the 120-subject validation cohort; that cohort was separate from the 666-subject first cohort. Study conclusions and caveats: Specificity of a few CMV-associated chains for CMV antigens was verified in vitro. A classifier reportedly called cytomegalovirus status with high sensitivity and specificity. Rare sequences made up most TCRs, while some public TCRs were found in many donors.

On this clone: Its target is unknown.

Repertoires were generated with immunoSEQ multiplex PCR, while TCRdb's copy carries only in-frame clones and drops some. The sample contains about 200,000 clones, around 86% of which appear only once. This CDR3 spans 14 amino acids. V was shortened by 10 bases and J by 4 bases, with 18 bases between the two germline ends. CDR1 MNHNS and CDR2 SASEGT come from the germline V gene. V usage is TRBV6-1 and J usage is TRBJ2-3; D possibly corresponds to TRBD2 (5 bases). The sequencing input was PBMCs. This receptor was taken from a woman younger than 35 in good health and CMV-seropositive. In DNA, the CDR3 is TGTGCCACCCTCATAGGATCGGGGTCAGATACGCAGTATTTT. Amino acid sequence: CATLIGSGSDTQYF.